This TCR beta chain was found in a study of response to subunit inactivated influenza vaccine. Regarding the study as a whole: Authors proposed each seasonal influenza vaccination draws in few new T cells.

Each CDR3 protein is one row after TCRdb ran MiXCR on the RT-PCR reads. The sample has about 520,000 distinct CDR3 sequences, 9.5% to 12% seen once. Comments on this clonotype: Its antigen is not known.

CDR1 and CDR2 (germline): LNHNV, YYDKDF (reference sequence). V lost 3 bases to trimming and J lost 2 bases, with 11 bases between them. There are 15 residues in the CDR3. Sequenced here: PBMCs from blood, sampled roughly 47 days after vaccination. The rearrangement joins TRBV15 to TRBJ1-5; TRBD1 might be the D (5 bases). The clonotype originates from a man over 45 who received an inactivated influenza vaccine. In DNA form, the CDR3 reads TGTGCCACCAGCAGTTTTCGAGGGGGCAATCAGCCCCAGCATTTT. Protein: CATSSFRGGNQPQHF.